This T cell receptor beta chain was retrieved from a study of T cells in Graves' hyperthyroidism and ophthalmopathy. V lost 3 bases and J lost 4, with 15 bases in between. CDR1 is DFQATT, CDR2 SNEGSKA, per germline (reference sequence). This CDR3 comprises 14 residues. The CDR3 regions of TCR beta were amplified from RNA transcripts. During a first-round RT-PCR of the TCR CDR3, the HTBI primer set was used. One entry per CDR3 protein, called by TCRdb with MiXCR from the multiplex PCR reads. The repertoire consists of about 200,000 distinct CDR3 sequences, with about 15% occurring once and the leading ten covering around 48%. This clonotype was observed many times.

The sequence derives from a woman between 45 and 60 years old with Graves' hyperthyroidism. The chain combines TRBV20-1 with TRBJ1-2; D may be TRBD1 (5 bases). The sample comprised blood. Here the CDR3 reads CSASVGGTAYGYTF. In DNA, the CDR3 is TGCAGTGCTAGTGTGGGGGGAACCGCCTATGGCTACACCTTC.